One and the same sample provided the 9 T cell receptor beta chains below, sequenced in a study of T cells in Graves' hyperthyroidism and ophthalmopathy. Authors of the study amplified TCR beta CDR3 regions from RNA transcripts. The TCR CDR3 was amplified in a first-round RT-PCR using the HTBI primer set. A single record per CDR3 protein comes from TCRdb applying MiXCR to the multiplex PCR reads. The sample includes more than 350,000 distinct CDR3 sequences, approximately 15% seen only once; the top ten take about 30%. The specimen was blood. The receptors here all came from a young woman with Graves' hyperthyroidism.

This clonotype appeared a few times. Since a much larger clone is just one base distant, this may be a read error. The chain carries TRBV20-1 and TRBJ1-5; D uncertain. V shed 2 bases and J shed 0 bases, with 5 bases lying between them. The V gene's germline CDR1 is DFQATT and CDR2 SNEGSKA (reference sequence). CDR3 length equals 13 residues. The DNA of the CDR3 is TGCAGTGCTAGACACTATAGCAATCAGCCCCAGCATTTT. Translation: CSARHYSNQPQHF.

This clonotype was seen many times. This chain links TRBV28 with TRBJ2-7, with D hard to call. The CDR3 spans 15 residues. With 1 base removed from V and 0 bases from J, the gap between germline ends came to 10 bases. Germline CDR1 is MDHEN and CDR2 is SYDVKM. In DNA form, the CDR3 reads TGTGCCAGCAGTTTATCCCGACTGGGCTCCTACGAGCAGTACTTC. It yields the protein CASSLSRLGSYEQYF.

This clonotype was observed at least ten times. The rearrangement joins TRBV27 to TRBJ2-3; TRBD2 might be the D (5 bases). The CDR3 totals 15 residues. Trimming removed 6 bases at V and 5 bases at J, with 18 bases between. The germline V gene has CDR1 MNHEY and CDR2 SMNVEV (reference sequence). CDR3 in amino acids: CASRGPRGLEDTQYF. For the CDR3, the DNA is TGTGCCAGCAGAGGCCCCCGGGGATTAGAAGATACGCAGTATTTT.

This clonotype was picked up a small number of times. The chain links TRBV20-1 to TRBJ2-1, with D possibly being TRBD1 or TRBD2 (5 bases each). The germline V gene has CDR1 DFQATT and CDR2 SNEGSKA (reference sequence). Trimming left V 0 bases short and J 10 bases short, with 19 bases between. This CDR3 has 15 amino acids. CDR3 coding DNA: TGCAGTGCTAGAGATTTGAGGGAATCGGGGCGGGAGCAGTTCTTC. Encoded protein: CSARDLRESGREQFF.

The CDR3 DNA is TGCAGTGCTAGAGATCGCTTACAGGGGGTTTGGGAGACCCAGTACTTC. It yields the protein CSARDRLQGVWETQYF. This chain joins TRBV20-1 and TRBJ2-5; 8 bases align to TRBD1. This CDR3 comprises 16 residues. Germline lookup yields CDR1 DFQATT and CDR2 SNEGSKA (reference sequence). The J segment lost 5 bases and the V segment lost 0 bases, leaving 11 bases of the junction unmatched.

The rearrangement links TRBV4-2 to TRBJ2-7, with 10 bases aligning to TRBD1. This CDR3 comprises 15 residues. Germline CDR1 is LGHNA and CDR2 is YNFKEQ. The junction had 7 bases not matched to a gene; V was cut back by 2 bases and J by 6 bases. The chain's CDR3 is CASSQLTGGRGEQYF. The DNA of the CDR3 is TGTGCCAGCAGCCAATTGACAGGGGGCCGTGGCGAGCAGTACTTC.

There are many counts of this clonotype. The V and J genes are TRBV28 and TRBJ2-3; TRBD2 agrees at 12 bases. The germline V gene encodes CDR1 MDHEN and CDR2 SYDVKM. The junction had 10 bases not matched to a gene; V was cut back by 5 bases and J by 1 base. This CDR3 is built from 18 residues. The CDR3 nucleotides read TGTGCCAGCAGTCCCGGGGGTCTAGCGGGAGGGGGCACAGATACGCAGTATTTT. Protein product: CASSPGGLAGGGTDTQYF.

J is TRBJ1-2 and V is TRBV28; unclear D gene. CDR3 length: 14 amino acids. Germline V gives CDR1 MDHEN, CDR2 SYDVKM. V was cut by 5 bases and J by 8 bases, with 18 bases left in between. Here the CDR3 reads CASSPPGILMGYTF. In nucleotides, the CDR3 is TGTGCCAGCAGTCCCCCTGGTATCCTCATGGGCTACACCTTC.

The table lists this clonotype with a few counts. This rearrangement joins TRBV5-4 to TRBJ1-4, with unresolved D. V was clipped by 2 bases and J by 5 bases, with 10 bases between them. This CDR3 has 14 amino acids. In germline, CDR1 is SGHNT, CDR2 YYREEE (reference sequence). Here the CDR3 reads CASSFGQLNEKLFF. CDR3 coding DNA: TGTGCCAGCAGCTTTGGGCAGCTCAATGAAAAACTGTTTTTT.